The source of this TCR beta chain is a study of blood T cell repertoires in COVID-19. Study-level background: The samples span acute and convalescent COVID-19 from the United States, Italy and Spain. PBMCs, B-cell-depleted T cells, or T cells provided the cDNA or gDNA that made up the material.

CDR1 and CDR2 (germline): MNHEY, SVGAGI. V dropped 7 bases and J dropped 1 base, with 9 bases sitting between them. The CDR3 is 13 residues long. Original methodology: Amplification from reference gene primers served as the basis for estimated nucleated cell counts. The assay was immunoSEQ multiplex PCR, and TCRdb's table has in-frame clones only and misses some. V, J and clone size derive from that table, while D and trimming were established from the DNA sequence. Among about 280,000 clones listed, roughly 85% were seen once. V and J are TRBV6-5 and TRBJ2-3; perhaps TRBD2 as D (5 bases). The sample taken for sequencing was peripheral blood. This TCR derives from a man between 50 and 59 years old with active or convalescent COVID-19. CDR3 protein: CASKVGGTDTQYF. Written as DNA, the CDR3 is TGTGCCAGCAAAGTCGGGGGCACAGATACGCAGTATTTT.